This T cell receptor (beta chain) emerged from a study of CD8 T cells in Susac syndrome. Study as a whole: Clinically active disease was present in five or six of the sequenced Susac syndrome patients. Eight of these patients were in remission.

The germline CDR1 and CDR2 sequences are SGHRS and YFSETQ. V was clipped by 1 base and J by 6 bases; unmatched bases: 2. This CDR3 has 13 amino acids. An input of roughly 0.5 to 1 ug of RNA was subjected to reverse transcription using random hexamers. It was immunoSEQ multiplex PCR that amplified TCR beta CDR3 across 54 Vbeta and 13 Jbeta. TCRdb called the immunoSEQ multiplex PCR reads again in MiXCR, with one record for every CDR3 protein. The table has 130,000 or so distinct CDR3 sequences, roughly 94% seen once. This TCR was sampled from a human donor with Susac syndrome. This chain links TRBV5-1 with TRBJ1-1, with TRBD1 matching over 8 bases. Sequencing was carried out using CD8+ T cells from PBMCs. CDR3 loop: CASSLTDRAEAFF. The DNA of the CDR3 is TGCGCCAGCAGCTTGACGGACAGGGCTGAAGCTTTCTTT. Using reference TRBV5-1 and TRBJ1-1 for the parts outside the CDR3, the full variable domain is KAGVTQTPRYLIKTRGQQVTLSCSPISGHRSVSWYQQTPGQGLQFLFEYFSETQRNKGNFPGRFSGRQFSNSRSEMNVSTLELGDSALYLCASSLTDRAEAFFGQGTRLTVV.